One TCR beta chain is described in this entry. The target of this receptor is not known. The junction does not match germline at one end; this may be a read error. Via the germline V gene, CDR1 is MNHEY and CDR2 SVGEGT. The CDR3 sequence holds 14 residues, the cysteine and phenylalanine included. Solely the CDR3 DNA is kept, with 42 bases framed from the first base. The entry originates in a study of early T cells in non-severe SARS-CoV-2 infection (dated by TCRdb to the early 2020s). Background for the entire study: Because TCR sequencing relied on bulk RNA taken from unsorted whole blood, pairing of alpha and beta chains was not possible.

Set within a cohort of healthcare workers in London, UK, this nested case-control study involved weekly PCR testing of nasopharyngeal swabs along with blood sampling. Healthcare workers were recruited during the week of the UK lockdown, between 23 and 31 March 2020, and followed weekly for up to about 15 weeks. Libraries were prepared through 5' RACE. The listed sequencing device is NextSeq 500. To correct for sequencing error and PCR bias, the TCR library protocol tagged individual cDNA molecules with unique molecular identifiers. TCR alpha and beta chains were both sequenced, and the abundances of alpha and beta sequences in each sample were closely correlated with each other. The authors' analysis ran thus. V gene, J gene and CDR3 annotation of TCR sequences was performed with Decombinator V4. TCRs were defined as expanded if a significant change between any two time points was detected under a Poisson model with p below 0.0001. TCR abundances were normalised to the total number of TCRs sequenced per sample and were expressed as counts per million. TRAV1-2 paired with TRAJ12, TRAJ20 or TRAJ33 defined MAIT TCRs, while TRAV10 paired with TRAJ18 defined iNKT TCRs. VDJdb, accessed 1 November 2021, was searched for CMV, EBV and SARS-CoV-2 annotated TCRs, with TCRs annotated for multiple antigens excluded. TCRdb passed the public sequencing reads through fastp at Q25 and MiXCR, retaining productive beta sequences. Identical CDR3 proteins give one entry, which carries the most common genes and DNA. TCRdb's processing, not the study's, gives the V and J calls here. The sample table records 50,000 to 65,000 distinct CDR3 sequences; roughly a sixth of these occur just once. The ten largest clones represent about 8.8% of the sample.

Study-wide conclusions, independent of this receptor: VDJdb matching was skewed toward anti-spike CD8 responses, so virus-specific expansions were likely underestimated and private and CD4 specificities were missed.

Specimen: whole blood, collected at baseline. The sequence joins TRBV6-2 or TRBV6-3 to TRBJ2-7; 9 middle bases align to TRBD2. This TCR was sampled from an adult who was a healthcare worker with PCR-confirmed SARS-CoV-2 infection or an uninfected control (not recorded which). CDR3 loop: CASSHSGTSHEQYF. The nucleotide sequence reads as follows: TGTGCCAGCAGTCACTCCGGGACTAGCCACGAGCAGTACTTC.